The T cell receptor (beta chain) described here comes from a study of T cell repertoires in cytomegalovirus infection. Study details: Matching HLA type, along with CMV infection, was indicated by public TCR beta signatures.

TCRdb processed the reads anew with MiXCR; each CDR3 protein has one entry. This table has about 350,000 distinct CDR3 sequences, roughly a third appearing once. Germline CDR1 reads SNHLY; CDR2 reads FYNNEI. This CDR3 is 17 amino acids long. V lost 4 bases and J lost 0, with 16 bases in between. Study-wide findings and caveats: The ex vivo response showed dominance by HLA-C-restricted CMV-specific TCR beta clonotypes. The study identified carriers of CMV plus the relevant HLA from cumulative public TCR beta family frequency.

To note about this clonotype: The target antigen is unknown.

The material sequenced was cultured PBMCs, taken from culture after CMV antigen stimulation. The chain joins TRBV2 to TRBJ2-4; perhaps TRBD1 as D (5 bases). This clonotype was sampled from a human donor in good health (CMV status not recorded). Some clones in this sample may be carry-over from other donors' samples. The CDR3 loop is CASSVPRELLAKNIQYF. In nucleotides, the CDR3 is TGTGCCAGCAGTGTCCCCAGGGAATTACTAGCCAAAAACATTCAGTACTTC.